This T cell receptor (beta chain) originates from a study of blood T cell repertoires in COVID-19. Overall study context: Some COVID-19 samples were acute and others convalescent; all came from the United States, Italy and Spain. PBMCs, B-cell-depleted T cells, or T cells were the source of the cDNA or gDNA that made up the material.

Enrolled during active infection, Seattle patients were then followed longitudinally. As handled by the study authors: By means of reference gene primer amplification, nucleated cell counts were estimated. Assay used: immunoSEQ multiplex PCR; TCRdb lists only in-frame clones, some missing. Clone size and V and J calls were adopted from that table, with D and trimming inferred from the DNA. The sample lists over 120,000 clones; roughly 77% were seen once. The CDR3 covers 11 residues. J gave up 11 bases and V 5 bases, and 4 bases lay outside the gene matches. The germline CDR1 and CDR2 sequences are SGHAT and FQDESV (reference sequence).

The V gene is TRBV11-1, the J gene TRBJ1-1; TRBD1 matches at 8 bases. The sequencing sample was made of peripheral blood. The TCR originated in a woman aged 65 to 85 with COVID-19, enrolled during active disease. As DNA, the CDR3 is TGTGCCAGCAGCCTAACAGGGGGTGCTTTCTTT. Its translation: CASSLTGGAFF.